This T cell receptor (beta chain) was obtained from a study of shared T cell receptors in the human thymus. Clones were sequenced by immunoSEQ multiplex PCR, and TCRdb holds only the in-frame ones, with some missing. Of about 660,000 clones in the sample, approximately 90% were seen once. Germline V gives CDR1 MNHEY, CDR2 SMNVEV (reference sequence). V lost 5 bases and J lost 5, with 15 bases in between. This CDR3 is 14 amino acids long. The sample was also reused in another study, on human thymus T cells. That paper notes: Infants served as donors; they were healthy and Finnish and were having corrective surgery for congenital heart defects. Resections from corrective heart surgery supplied the thymus tissue. V and J gene usage appeared biased in thymic and blood repertoires. Related studies found that unrelated individuals share highly overlapping thymic repertoires.

The sequence was obtained from a boy in the first two years of life with a congenital heart defect. Sequenced: thymocytes. The chain joins TRBV27 to TRBJ1-2; D gene uncertain. In DNA form, the CDR3 reads TGTGCCAGCAGTCCCGAGGCCTTGGGTTATGGCTACACCTTC. Translated, it gives CASSPEALGYGYTF.